Below, 8 T cell receptor beta chains from the same sample are listed, as sequenced in a study of blood T cells in healthy people across ages. The authors ran a second PCR of roughly 7 to 11 cycles using a sample-barcoded 5' primer and a J-beta primer mix. TCRdb reprocessed the 5' RACE reads via MiXCR and lists one record per CDR3 protein. The sample shows about 670,000 distinct CDR3 sequences, roughly 43% of them seen only once. Sequencing was done on a sample of blood. The source of these receptors is a man of 80 years or more in good health.

This clonotype was seen repeatedly, ten times or more. V and J are TRBV10-3 and TRBJ2-1; D unresolved. In germline, CDR1 is ENHRY, CDR2 SYGVKD. V lost 4 bases to trimming and J lost 7 bases, with 8 bases between them. CDR3 length: 12 residues. Here the CDR3 DNA reads TGTGCCATCAGTGTTCAACAAAATGAGCAGTTCTTC. This translates into CAISVQQNEQFF.

Concerning this clonotype itself: Possible read error: a much larger clone is one base away. The rearrangement uses TRBV7-8 and TRBJ2-7; no firm D call. The DNA end is a closer match to TRBJ2-5, so the J assignment may be wrong. Germline V gene lookup returns CDR1 SGHVS and CDR2 FQNEAQ. The CDR3 is 15 amino acids. CDR3 in amino acids: CASRITVGLQETQYF. CDR3 bases: TGTGCCAGCAGGATTACCGTGGGCCTCCAAGAGACCCAGTACTTC.

A few counts support this clonotype. The chain links TRBV2 to TRBJ1-1; D is undetermined. The V end lost 5 bases, the J end lost 2 bases, and 12 bases lay between the germline ends. The CDR3 has 14 residues. Germline loops: CDR1 SNHLY, CDR2 FYNNEI. The CDR3 sequence: CASSQSIANTEAFF. The CDR3 region has the DNA TGTGCCAGCAGTCAATCAATTGCCAACACTGAAGCTTTCTTT.

The sample holds a few counts of this clonotype. The chain employs TRBV28 and TRBJ2-7, with D unclear. Germline V gene data show CDR1 as MDHEN and CDR2 as SYDVKM. The V gene lost 5 bases and the J gene lost 5 bases, with 19 bases spanning the gap. This CDR3 is built from 15 residues. The CDR3, as DNA: TGTGCCAGCAGTGCAAGGTCGTGGGGTGCCCACGAGCAGTACTTC. It codes for CASSARSWGAHEQYF.

This clonotype was recorded many times. J is TRBJ2-1 and V is TRBV20-1; possibly TRBD1 or TRBD2 for D (5 bases each). The CDR3 length is 14 residues. The germline gives CDR1 DFQATT, CDR2 SNEGSKA (reference sequence). V was pared by 3 bases and J by 10 bases, with 19 bases between. CDR3 residues: CSASLRWDLPEQFF. CDR3 coding DNA: TGCAGTGCTAGCTTGCGGTGGGACCTCCCCGAGCAGTTCTTC.

Ten or more counts support this clonotype. The chain recombines TRBV5-1 with TRBJ2-2; D unresolved. V was trimmed by 0 bases and J by 8 bases, leaving 5 bases between them. The germline V gene encodes CDR1 SGHRS and CDR2 YFSETQ. This CDR3 contains 12 residues. CDR3 in DNA: TGCGCCAGCAGCTTGGATCGGGGGGAGCTGTTTTTT. Protein product: CASSLDRGELFF. The variable domain in full, completed from reference TRBV5-1 and TRBJ2-2, reads KAGVTQTPRYLIKTRGQQVTLSCSPISGHRSVSWYQQTPGQGLQFLFEYFSETQRNKGNFPGRFSGRQFSNSRSEMNVSTLELGDSALYLCASSLDRGELFFGEGSRLTVL.

The chain uses TRBV6-2 or TRBV6-3 and TRBJ2-3; no clear D gene. Germline-derived CDR1 and CDR2 are MNHEY and SVGEGT. V was cut by 5 bases and J by 2 bases, with 17 bases left in between. This CDR3 contains 16 residues. This CDR3 is CASSHPRASDTDTQYF. The CDR3 DNA sequence: TGTGCCAGCAGTCACCCCCGGGCCAGCGACACAGATACGCAGTATTTT.

The chain uses TRBV20-1 and TRBJ2-2; the D gene could be TRBD1 or TRBD2 (6 bases each). The germline V and J ends were trimmed by 6 bases and 3 bases, with 14 bases remaining between them. The CDR3 length is 14 residues. Germline V gene data show CDR1 as DFQATT and CDR2 as SNEGSKA (reference sequence). Here the CDR3 DNA reads TGCAGTGCCCGAGGTCGGGGGCACACCGGGGAGCTGTTTTTT. Translating it yields CSARGRGHTGELFF.